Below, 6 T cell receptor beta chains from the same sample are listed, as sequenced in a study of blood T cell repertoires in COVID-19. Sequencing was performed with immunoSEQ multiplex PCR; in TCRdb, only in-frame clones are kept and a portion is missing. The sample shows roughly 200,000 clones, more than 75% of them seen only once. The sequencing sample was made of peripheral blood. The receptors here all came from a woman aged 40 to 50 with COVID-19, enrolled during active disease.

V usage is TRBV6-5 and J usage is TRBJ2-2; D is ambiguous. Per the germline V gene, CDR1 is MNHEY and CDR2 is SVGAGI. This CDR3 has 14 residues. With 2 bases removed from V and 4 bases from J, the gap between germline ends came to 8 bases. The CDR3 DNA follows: TGTGCCAGCAGTTACACCAGGATCACCGGGGAGCTGTTTTTT. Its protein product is CASSYTRITGELFF.

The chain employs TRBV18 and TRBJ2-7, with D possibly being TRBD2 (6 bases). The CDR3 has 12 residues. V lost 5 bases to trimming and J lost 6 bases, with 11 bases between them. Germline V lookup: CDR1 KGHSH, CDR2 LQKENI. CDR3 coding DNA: TGTGCCAGCTCAGCGGGGTTACGCGAGCAGTACTTC. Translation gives CASSAGLREQYF.

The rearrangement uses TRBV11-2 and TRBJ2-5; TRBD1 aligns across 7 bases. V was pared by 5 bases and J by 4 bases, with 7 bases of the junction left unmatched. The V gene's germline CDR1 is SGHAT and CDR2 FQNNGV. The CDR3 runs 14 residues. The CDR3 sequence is CASSHDRVGETQYF. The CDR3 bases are TGTGCCAGCAGCCATGACAGGGTAGGAGAGACCCAGTACTTC.

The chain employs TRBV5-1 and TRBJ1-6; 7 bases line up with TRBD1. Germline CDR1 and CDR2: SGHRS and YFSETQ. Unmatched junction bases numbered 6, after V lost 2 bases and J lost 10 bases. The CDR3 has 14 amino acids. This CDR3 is CASSLQGIGSPLHF. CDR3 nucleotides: TGCGCCAGCAGCTTACAGGGGATAGGGTCACCCCTCCACTTT.

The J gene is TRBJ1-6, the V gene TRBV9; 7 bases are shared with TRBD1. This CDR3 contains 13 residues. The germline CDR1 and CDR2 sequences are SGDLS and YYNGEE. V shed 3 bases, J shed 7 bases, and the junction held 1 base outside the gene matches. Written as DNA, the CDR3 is TGTGCCAGCAGCGGACAGGGCAATTCACCCCTCCACTTT. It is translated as CASSGQGNSPLHF.

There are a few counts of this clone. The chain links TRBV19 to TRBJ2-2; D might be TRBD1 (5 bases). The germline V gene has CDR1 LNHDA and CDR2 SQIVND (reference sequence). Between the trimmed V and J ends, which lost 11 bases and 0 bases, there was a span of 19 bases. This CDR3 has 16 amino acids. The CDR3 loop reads CASTMGLVANTGELFF. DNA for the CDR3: TGTGCCTCTACTATGGGGCTAGTCGCGAACACCGGGGAGCTGTTTTTT.